The next 14 T cell receptor beta chains were all read from a single sample in a study of cytomegalovirus exposure and HLA in healthy donors. The PCR contained 60 Vbeta and 13 Jbeta primers. Repertoires were generated with immunoSEQ multiplex PCR, while TCRdb's copy carries only in-frame clones and drops some. The repertoire holds some 160,000 clones, with 65% to 85% as singletons. The specimen sequenced was PBMCs. All receptors come from a man aged 60 to 75 in good health and CMV-seronegative.

The chain recombines TRBV5-1 with TRBJ2-1; 8 positions match TRBD2. This CDR3 is 14 amino acids long. From germline, CDR1 is SGHRS and CDR2 YFSETQ. J was trimmed by 5 bases and V by 4 bases; bases with no gene match: 5. This CDR3 is CASSVQAGDNEQFF. The DNA for the CDR3 is TGCGCCAGCAGCGTTCAAGCGGGGGACAATGAGCAGTTCTTC. Full variable domain (remainder filled in from reference TRBV5-1 and TRBJ2-1): KAGVTQTPRYLIKTRGQQVTLSCSPISGHRSVSWYQQTPGQGLQFLFEYFSETQRNKGNFPGRFSGRQFSNSRSEMNVSTLELGDSALYLCASSVQAGDNEQFFGPGTRLTVL.

The V call is TRBV5-4, the J call TRBJ2-1, with 7 bases identical to TRBD1. CDR1 and CDR2 from the germline V gene are SGHNT and YYREEE (reference sequence). The junction had 13 bases not matched to a gene; V was cut back by 4 bases and J by 9 bases. This CDR3 spans 15 amino acids. The CDR3 nucleotides read TGTGCCAGCAGCCACCCGGACAGGAAAAACTCTGAGCAGTTCTTC. This translates into CASSHPDRKNSEQFF.

In its sample, this clone was seen a few times. The chain uses TRBV5-4 and TRBJ2-3; 9 positions match TRBD2. Germline V gene lookup returns CDR1 SGHNT and CDR2 YYREEE (reference sequence). This CDR3 has 17 amino acids. V trimming: 0 bases; J trimming: 5 bases; junction bases outside the gene matches: 10. CDR3 coding DNA: TGTGCCAGCAGCTTGGCTAGCGGGGTCCCCAGTGGAGATACGCAGTATTTT. Protein sequence: CASSLASGVPSGDTQYF. Variable domain in full (rest from reference TRBV5-4 and TRBJ2-3): ETGVTQSPTHLIKTRGQQVTLRCSSQSGHNTVSWYQQALGQGPQFIFQYYREEENGRGNFPPRFSGLQFPNYSSELNVNALELDDSALYLCASSLASGVPSGDTQYFGPGTRLTVL.

In DNA, the CDR3 is TGTGCCAGCAGCTTAGTCGGACAGGTTTATGGCTACACCTTC. Translating gives CASSLVGQVYGYTF. This chain links TRBV7-8 with TRBJ1-2, with TRBD1 identical over 7 bases. The J segment lost 5 bases and the V segment lost 1 base, leaving 4 bases of the junction unmatched. The CDR3 is made up of 14 amino acids. Germline values: CDR1 SGHVS, CDR2 FQNEAQ.

The CDR3 is CASSYGGGYTF. In DNA, the CDR3 is TGTGCCAGCAGTTACGGAGGAGGCTACACCTTC. The chain combines TRBV6-5 with TRBJ1-2; D ambiguous. CDR1 and CDR2 from the germline V gene are MNHEY and SVGAGI. CDR3 length: 11 residues. The V end was cut by 2 bases, the J end by 8 bases, with 6 bases between.

The V gene is TRBV6-5, the J gene TRBJ1-2; 7 bases line up with TRBD1. The J segment lost 8 bases and the V segment lost 6 bases, leaving 9 bases of the junction unmatched. In germline, CDR1 is MNHEY, CDR2 SVGAGI. This CDR3 region has 13 residues. CDR3 DNA sequence: TGTGCCAGCAGATCCCACAGGGGTGGGGGCTACACCTTC. Amino acid sequence: CASRSHRGGGYTF.

This clone appeared a single time. V and J are TRBV2 and TRBJ2-5, with TRBD2 identical over 7 bases. The trim removed 3 bases at V and 5 bases at J, leaving 9 bases unmatched. Germline CDR1 is SNHLY and CDR2 is FYNNEI. The CDR3 runs to 15 residues. CDR3 sequence: CASSDGGGAGETQYF. DNA for the CDR3: TGTGCCAGCAGTGACGGTGGGGGAGCGGGGGAGACCCAGTACTTC.

V is TRBV5-4 and J is TRBJ2-7; 9 bases map to TRBD1. Trimming cost V 4 bases and J 5 bases; bases outside gene matches: 7. Germline V gene sequence: CDR1 SGHNT, CDR2 YYREEE (reference sequence). The CDR3 sequence is 14 residues long. CDR3 in DNA: TGTGCCAGCAGCCCGGGACAGGGACTCCACGAGCAGTACTTC. Translation: CASSPGQGLHEQYF.

This clone was observed a handful of times. The chain carries TRBV6-5 and TRBJ1-2, with D hard to call. The CDR3 has 15 amino acids. Trimming pared 2 bases from V and 3 bases from J, leaving 13 bases between. CDR1 is MNHEY, CDR2 SVGAGI, per germline. The CDR3 nucleotides are TGTGCCAGCAGTTACGATCTGGAGAGCTACTATGGCTACACCTTC. This sequence encodes CASSYDLESYYGYTF.

With respect to this clone: The identical CDR3 is also encoded by other nucleotide sequences in the sample. The chain recombines TRBV18 with TRBJ1-1, with D unclear. Germline values: CDR1 KGHSH, CDR2 LQKENI. The ends were cut back, 5 bases at V and 4 bases at J, with 5 bases in the middle. CDR3 length: 11 residues. The DNA for the CDR3 is TGTGCCAGCTCAACTGGCACTGAAGCTTTCTTT. Translation: CASSTGTEAFF. Supplemented by reference TRBV18 and TRBJ1-1, the full variable domain reads NAGVMQNPRHLVRRRGQEARLRCSPMKGHSHVYWYRQLPEEGLKFMVYLQKENIIDESGMPKERFSAEFPKEGPSILRIQQVVRGDSAAYFCASSTGTEAFFGQGTRLTVV.

This clone was seen only a few times. CDR3 loop: CATSRDLMNTEAFF. The CDR3 bases are TGTGCCACCAGCAGAGATTTAATGAACACTGAAGCTTTCTTT. The J gene is TRBJ1-1, the V gene TRBV15; no clear D. Looked up from germline, CDR1 is LNHNV and CDR2 is YYDKDF (reference sequence). Trimming removed 0 bases at V and 0 bases at J, with 5 bases between. This CDR3 has 14 residues.

Comments on this clone: Additional DNA sequences in this sample encode the identical CDR3. This chain connects TRBV29-1 to TRBJ1-1; D unclear. This CDR3 contains 12 residues. Germline-derived CDR1 and CDR2 are SQVTM and ANQGSEA. The V and J ends lost 3 bases and 1 base respectively, with 6 bases between them. As DNA, the CDR3 is TGCAGCGTTGATGCAGGGAACACTGAAGCTTTCTTT. Amino acids: CSVDAGNTEAFF.

The chain has TRBV29-1 and TRBJ2-1; TRBD2 agrees at 8 bases. Germline CDR1 and CDR2: SQVTM and ANQGSEA. The CDR3 has 13 amino acids. V was pared by 7 bases and J by 7 bases, with 9 bases of the junction left unmatched. CDR3 bases: TGCAGCGCGTCGGGACTAGGTCGGAATGAGCAGTTCTTC. Protein sequence: CSASGLGRNEQFF.

V is TRBV7-8 and J is TRBJ2-7; possible D gene TRBD1, 5 bases. Germline assignment: CDR1 SGHVS and CDR2 FQNEAQ. The CDR3 extends over 14 amino acids. Between the trimmed V and J ends, which lost 3 bases and 4 bases, there was a span of 13 bases. CDR3 nucleotide sequence: TGTGCCAGCAGCTTCGGCAGACAGACATACGAGCAGTACTTC. It is translated as CASSFGRQTYEQYF.